This note documents a single TCR beta chain sequence. The antigen it binds to is not known. No much larger clonotype is one base removed from it; base qualities were not supplied. V lost 2 bases and J lost 1 base; the stretch between them is 8 bases long. Based on the germline V gene, the CDR1 and CDR2 sequences are KGHSH and LQKENI. Counted from cysteine to phenylalanine, this CDR3 has 14 amino acids. Just CDR3 DNA is preserved here, 42 bases in frame from base 1. Using the deep immunoSEQ assay, multiplex PCR amplified TCR CDR3 regions from genomic DNA. Genomic DNA extracted from each cell subset was distributed evenly over all wells of several immunoSEQ 96-well plates, and each plate served as one replicate. For sorted subsets, about 200 ng genomic DNA, equal to about 30,000 T cell genomes, was loaded into each replicate PCR. Purified libraries were measured with a Qubit 3.0 fluorometer, size-checked on a Bioanalyzer 2100, and measured again with the KAPA Library Quantification kit. Each immunoSEQ 96-well plate was sequenced on its own single-read 150-cycle Illumina NextSeq 550 flow cell. As for the original processing: Because the immunoSEQ output included only junctional sequences and no quality scores, the filtering could not be the same as the filtering used for full-length reads. Sequences were annotated with PyIR, a Python wrapper for IgBLAST v1.9, using IMGT germline references to assign V/J genes and CDR3. Reads with weak V/J assignments (E-value above 1e-6), missing CDR3, stop codons, out-of-frame junctions, or ambiguous translated residues were removed. V3J clonotypes were defined by identical inferred V gene, J gene, and CDR3 amino acid sequence. The percentage overlap between two repertoires was calculated by dividing the number of shared unique clonotypes by the size of the smaller repertoire. RTK rarefaction, the Chao1 estimator, and Recon v2.1 estimates of unobserved clonotypes were used to assess repertoire richness. Generation probabilities were computed with OLGA for all TCRbeta clonotypes obtained by the gDNA method from a handful of donors. The source is immuneACCESS, and TCRdb retained only in-frame sequences with V and J called. Part of the clones is not carried over; for the studies checked, unresolved V genes explain less than half of this, and the remainder is unexplained. Clonal size and the V and J genes are those of that table, whereas D and trimming came from the DNA. Across this sample there are about 2,100,000 clones, with just over 90% seen only once. The top ten clonotypes cover more than 1.5% of the sample.

CD8 naive samples consisted of CD45RO-negative cells that were positively selected for CCR7, yielding a CD45RA+CCR7+ population without TemRA cells. Donors were healthy HIV-negative adults with no recently reported acute infections or vaccinations. Only Caucasian adults living in Nashville, Tennessee, USA were represented among the donors. Blood was collected by leukapheresis, and PBMCs were isolated by Ficoll-Histopaque density gradient centrifugation and then cryopreserved in liquid nitrogen vapor phase. Analytical flow cytometry was used to check the purity and quantity of each magnetically sorted T cell population. Genomic DNA was isolated from each sorted fraction and quantified by UV absorbance on a Nanodrop 2000c. The sample originates from a study of shared clonotypes between healthy human individuals (dated by TCRdb to between 2020 and 2021). Notes on the research overall: The cohort comprised two women and three men aged 18 to 49 years. For each donor, CD4 naive and CD4 memory were each given three plates, CD8 naive was given two plates, and CD8 memory was given one plate. The study deeply sequenced blood TCR repertoires of roughly five healthy adults to estimate repertoire size and the extent of clonotype sharing between individuals. Libraries were prepared and TCR repertoires were sequenced by different laboratories using diverse techniques, in order to increase sequencing depth and limit assay-specific biases. Between about 0.8 and 9.5 billion PBMCs per donor were obtained by leukapheresis. General study outcomes and caveats: Because the study included a small number of donors, the genetic and exposure-history diversity represented was limited. Clonotypes shared by all four sorted-subset donors showed higher generation probabilities than non-shared clonotypes. Even with the large sequencing depth, rarefaction of the sorted-subset datasets indicated that sequencing was incomplete. When a handful of donors were compared, the shared fraction of clonotypes was roughly 4.8% for naive CD4, around 3.6% for naive CD8, about 2.4% for memory CD4, and 0.4% for memory CD8. Only blood was sampled, and tissue TCR repertoires likely differ from those in blood. Naive subsets generally had larger estimated clonotype richness than memory subsets did. Pairwise subsampling led to the expectation that sequencing depth would affect the degree of clonotype sharing among donors.

The V and J genes are TRBV18 and TRBJ1-1; there is no confident call for the D gene. The TCR was taken from a young man in good health. Some clones in this sample may be carry-over from other donors' samples. The sequenced sample consisted of naive CD8+ T cells from PBMCs. The meaning of the sample's cell subset or site label: CD45RA+CCR7+. The encoded CDR3 is CASSPDARNTEAFF. The sequence in DNA is TGTGCCAGCTCACCAGATGCGAGGAACACTGAAGCTTTCTTT. The CDR3 plus the reference TRBV18 and TRBJ1-1 genes for the other parts give the full variable domain: NAGVMQNPRHLVRRRGQEARLRCSPMKGHSHVYWYRQLPEEGLKFMVYLQKENIIDESGMPKERFSAEFPKEGPSILRIQQVVRGDSAAYFCASSPDARNTEAFFGQGTRLTVV.